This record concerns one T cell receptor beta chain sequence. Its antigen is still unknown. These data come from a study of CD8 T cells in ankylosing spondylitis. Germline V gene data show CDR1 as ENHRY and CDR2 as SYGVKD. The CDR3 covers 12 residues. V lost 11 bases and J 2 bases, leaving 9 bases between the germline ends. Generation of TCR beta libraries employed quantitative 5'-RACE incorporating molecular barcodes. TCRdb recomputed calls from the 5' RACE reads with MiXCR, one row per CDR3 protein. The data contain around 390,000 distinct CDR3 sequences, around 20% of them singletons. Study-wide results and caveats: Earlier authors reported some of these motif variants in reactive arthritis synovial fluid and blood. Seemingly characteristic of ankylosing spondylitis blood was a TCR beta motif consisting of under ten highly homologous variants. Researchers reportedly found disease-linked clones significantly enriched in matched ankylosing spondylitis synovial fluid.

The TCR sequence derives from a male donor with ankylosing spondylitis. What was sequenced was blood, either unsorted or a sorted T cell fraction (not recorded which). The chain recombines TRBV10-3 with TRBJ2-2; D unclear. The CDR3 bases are TGTGCCGCGGCCAAAAACACCGGGGAGCTGTTTTTT. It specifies CAAAKNTGELFF.